The present TCR beta chain was sequenced within a study of blood T cell repertoires in COVID-19. Repertoires were generated with immunoSEQ multiplex PCR, while TCRdb's copy carries only in-frame clones and drops some. Among over 85,000 clones, 76% were seen once, and the ten largest hold roughly 3.8%. The CDR3 is 16 residues long. V lost 4 bases and J lost 5; bases outside the gene matches: 9. CDR1 is LNHDA and CDR2 is SQIVND in the germline V gene (reference sequence). Sample: peripheral blood. The rearrangement uses TRBV19 and TRBJ2-2; 8 nucleotides line up with TRBD1. The receptor comes from a woman aged 80 or older with acute or convalescent COVID-19. The CDR3 region is CASSTGDRGGTGELFF. CDR3 nucleotides: TGTGCCAGTAGTACCGGAGACAGGGGAGGTACCGGGGAGCTGTTTTTT.